Below, one T cell receptor (beta chain) is given with its context. TCRdb keeps only in-frame clones here, not all; method: immunoSEQ multiplex PCR. This table holds fewer than 60,000 clones, about 93% found once. The data were taken from a study of siplizumab effects on memory and regulatory T cells. Per germline, CDR1 SGHTS and CDR2 YDEGEE. V lost 3 bases and J 2 bases, leaving 14 bases between the germline ends. The CDR3 spans 15 residues. Sequencing input: CD8+ T cells sorted from blood. V is TRBV5-8 and J is TRBJ2-5; D gene unclear. This TCR was recovered from a human donor in good health. For the CDR3, the DNA is TGTGCCAGCAGCTATCGGACGTCTACACAAGAGACCCAGTACTTC. It is translated as CASSYRTSTQETQYF.